The 30 T cell receptor beta chains reported below all come from one sample, sequenced in a study of T cells after yellow fever vaccination. TCRdb called the 5' RACE reads again in MiXCR, with one record for every CDR3 protein. The repertoire holds fewer than 400,000 distinct CDR3 sequences, with approximately 6% as singletons. The starting material was PBMCs, obtained 5 days after the yellow fever booster vaccination. The source is a man aged 30 to 39 who received the YFV17D yellow fever vaccine.

The table lists this clonotype with many counts. The chain uses TRBV2 and TRBJ2-3, with D unclear. The CDR3 is 16 amino acids. The V end was cut by 8 bases, the J end by 0 bases, with 18 bases between. The V gene's germline CDR1 is SNHLY and CDR2 FYNNEI. The DNA of the CDR3 is TGTGCCAGCCCCCCCCCAGGATTGGATAGCACAGATACGCAGTATTTT. It yields the protein CASPPPGLDSTDTQYF.

This clonotype showed up many times. The genes are TRBV12-3 or TRBV12-4 and TRBJ1-1; no definite D call. V shed 1 base and J shed 7 bases, with 16 bases lying between them. There are 15 residues in the CDR3. CDR3 DNA sequence: TGTGCCAGCAGTTTAGGGCCCTCTGCTACCTATGAAGCTTTCTTT. Its protein product is CASSLGPSATYEAFF.

This clonotype appeared a few times. The V and J genes are TRBV30 and TRBJ2-7; D is unclear. Trimming removed 3 bases from V and 5 bases from J, with 11 bases in between. The CDR3 is 12 residues long. The germline V gene encodes CDR1 GTSNPN and CDR2 SVGIG (reference sequence). The CDR3 spells CAWSIATDEQYF. The CDR3 nucleotides are TGTGCCTGGAGCATTGCAACAGACGAGCAGTACTTC.

The V gene is TRBV7-2, the J gene TRBJ2-3, with D tentatively TRBD2 (6 bases). The CDR3 is made up of 14 amino acids. V dropped 1 base and J dropped 4 bases, with 9 bases sitting between them. Per germline, CDR1 SGHTA and CDR2 FQGNSA. In DNA, the CDR3 is TGTGCCAGCAGCTTAGTGGCGGGGCCAGATACGCAGTATTTT. Its protein product is CASSLVAGPDTQYF.

This clonotype was observed many times. The chain recombines TRBV20-1 with TRBJ1-4; D is possibly TRBD1 (6 bases). The V end lost 3 bases, the J end lost 8 bases, and 13 bases lay between the germline ends. Germline CDR1 and CDR2: DFQATT and SNEGSKA (reference sequence). The CDR3 contains 13 residues. The CDR3 DNA reads as TGCAGTGCTAGTTCAGGGGTGGGCGAAAAACTGTTTTTT. This encodes CSASSGVGEKLFF.

This chain links TRBV3-1 with TRBJ2-1; tentatively, D is TRBD2 (6 bases). Trimming took off 5 bases at V and 6 bases at J, with 14 bases between the two ends. CDR3 length: 14 amino acids. The germline V gene encodes CDR1 LGHDT and CDR2 YNNKEL (reference sequence). The CDR3 sequence is CASSNRLVLNEQFF. The CDR3, as DNA: TGTGCCAGCAGCAACCGACTAGTCCTCAATGAGCAGTTCTTC.

The chain has TRBV7-9 and TRBJ1-4; D is possibly TRBD1 (5 bases). With 0 bases removed from V and 12 bases from J, the gap between germline ends came to 11 bases. The germline V gene encodes CDR1 SEHNR and CDR2 FQNEAQ (reference sequence). The CDR3 spans 13 residues. CDR3 region: CASSLALWGELFF. The CDR3 nucleotides read TGTGCCAGCAGCTTAGCGTTGTGGGGGGAACTGTTTTTT. The complete variable domain, with remaining parts taken from reference TRBV7-9 and TRBJ1-4, reads DTGVSQNPRHKITKRGQNVTFRCDPISEHNRLYWYRQTLGQGPEFLTYFQNEAQLEKSRLLSDRFSAERPKGSFSTLEIQRTEQGDSAMYLCASSLALWGELFFGSGTQLSVL.

The chain carries TRBV12-3 or TRBV12-4 and TRBJ1-1, with D perhaps TRBD1 (5 bases). The CDR3 loop spans 16 amino acids. Trimming shortened V by 6 bases and J by 1 base, and 18 bases separated the two germline ends. CDR3 sequence (DNA): TGTGCCAGCAGCCCTAGGCGGGGGATCCGGAACACTGAAGCTTTCTTT. Amino acids: CASSPRRGIRNTEAFF.

The table lists this clonotype with many counts. The gene calls are TRBV14 and TRBJ1-2; D remains ambiguous. V shed 4 bases and J shed 5 bases, with 5 bases lying between them. Germline V gene lookup returns CDR1 SGHDN and CDR2 FVKESK. CDR3 size: 11 residues. For the CDR3, the DNA is TGTGCCAGCAGCCGGGGTTATGGCTACACCTTC. This encodes CASSRGYGYTF.

In regard to this clonotype: This clone may be a read error of a much larger clone one base away. V and J are TRBV20-1 and TRBJ2-3, with TRBD2 matching 7 bases. Germline V gene data show CDR1 as DFQATT and CDR2 as SNEGSKA (reference sequence). CDR3 length equals 17 residues. CDR3 DNA sequence: TGCTGTGCTAGAGATCCCATTAGCGGGCCCCCGGCAGATACGCAGTATTTT. This translates into CCARDPISGPPADTQYF.

This clonotype has ten or more counts. The gene calls are TRBV2 and TRBJ2-3; D not certain. Germline values: CDR1 SNHLY, CDR2 FYNNEI. V lost 1 base to trimming and J lost 1 base, with 3 bases between them. This CDR3 is 13 amino acids long. The CDR3 nucleotides read TGTGCCAGCAGTGAAGGAGGCACAGATACGCAGTATTTT. This encodes CASSEGGTDTQYF.

This chain connects TRBV5-4 to TRBJ2-2; 7 nucleotides match TRBD1. The germline gives CDR1 SGHNT, CDR2 YYREEE (reference sequence). The V and J ends lost 0 bases and 5 bases, in that order; junction bases with no gene match: 4. The CDR3 sequence is 15 residues long. CDR3 nucleotide sequence: TGTGCCAGCAGCTTGGCAGCGACAGGGACCGGGGAGCTGTTTTTT. Translating gives CASSLAATGTGELFF.

This clonotype was seen at least ten times. This rearrangement joins TRBV6-1 to TRBJ1-5, with D uncertain. The CDR3 loop spans 16 amino acids. Germline CDR1 is MNHNS and CDR2 is SASEGT. Trimming stripped 6 bases from V and 3 bases from J, with 18 bases between. The CDR3 nucleotides are TGTGCCAGCAGATCTATACACGGACCCCCCAATCAGCCCCAGCATTTT. Protein: CASRSIHGPPNQPQHF.

This sequence joins TRBV20-1 and TRBJ2-5; 7 bases are a match to TRBD2. Trimming took 1 base from V and 4 from J; bases not matched to a gene: 9. The CDR3 has 15 residues. The V gene's germline CDR1 is DFQATT and CDR2 SNEGSKA (reference sequence). This CDR3 is CSARGLSGAGETQYF. In nucleotides, the CDR3 is TGCAGTGCTAGAGGCTTGAGCGGGGCCGGAGAGACCCAGTACTTC.

Only a few counts were recorded for this clonotype. J is TRBJ2-1 and V is TRBV7-3; 7 bases align to TRBD2. Germline CDR1 and CDR2: SGHTA and FQGTGA. The V and J ends lost 2 bases and 6 bases, in that order; junction bases with no gene match: 7. The CDR3 is 15 residues long. CDR3 loop: CASSLLGLAVNEQFF. Written as DNA, the CDR3 is TGTGCCAGCAGCTTATTAGGGCTAGCGGTCAATGAGCAGTTCTTC.

This clonotype turned up a few times. The chain is built from TRBV5-4 and TRBJ2-7; a possible D gene is TRBD1 (5 bases). The CDR3 covers 12 residues. The V gene lost 3 bases and the J gene lost 8 bases, with 12 bases spanning the gap. Germline lookup yields CDR1 SGHNT and CDR2 YYREEE (reference sequence). The CDR3 DNA reads TGTGCCAGCAGCTCGGCGCAGGGCCAGCAGTACTTC. Translation gives CASSSAQGQQYF.

This clonotype was picked up a small number of times. This chain joins TRBV6-5 and TRBJ1-2; the D gene is possibly TRBD1 (6 bases). Germline CDR1 and CDR2: MNHEY and SVGAGI. This CDR3 region has 12 residues. V was shortened by 7 bases and J by 2 bases, with 8 bases between the two germline ends. DNA of the CDR3: TGTGCCAGCAAAGGGGGAAACTATGGCTACACCTTC. The encoded protein is CASKGGNYGYTF.

The chain couples TRBV7-2 to TRBJ1-2, with TRBD1 as a possible D gene (5 bases). The germline V gene has CDR1 SGHTA and CDR2 FQGNSA. The V end was cut by 4 bases, the J end by 4 bases, with 10 bases between. The CDR3 is 13 amino acids. CDR3 in amino acids: CASSSQARYGYTF. CDR3 in DNA: TGTGCCAGCAGCTCACAGGCCCGCTATGGCTACACCTTC. Complete variable domain (other parts from reference TRBV7-2 and TRBJ1-2): GAGVSQSPSNKVTEKGKDVELRCDPISGHTALYWYRQSLGQGLEFLIYFQGNSAPDKSGLPSDRFSAERTGGSVSTLTIQRTQQEDSAVYLCASSSQARYGYTFGSGTRLTVV.

The J gene is TRBJ2-7, the V gene TRBV3-1; D unresolved. The CDR3 is made up of 13 amino acids. CDR1 is LGHDT, CDR2 YNNKEL, per germline (reference sequence). V was shortened by 3 bases and J by 2 bases, with 8 bases between the two germline ends. Here the CDR3 DNA reads TGTGCCAGCAGCCACGGGCAAACCTACGAGCAGTACTTC. The encoded protein is CASSHGQTYEQYF.

There are many counts of this clonotype. The chain carries TRBV7-9 and TRBJ2-3; 12 nucleotides match TRBD2. The CDR3 sequence is 16 residues long. V was clipped by 3 bases and J by 3 bases; unmatched bases: 4. Germline-derived CDR1 and CDR2 are SEHNR and FQNEAQ (reference sequence). The CDR3 DNA reads TGTGCCAGCAGCTTCGGACTAGCGGGATCGACAGATACGCAGTATTTT. Protein product: CASSFGLAGSTDTQYF.

This chain uses TRBV7-2 with TRBJ2-7; D might be TRBD2 (6 bases). The CDR3 spans 16 residues. V shed 0 bases and J shed 3 bases, with 15 bases lying between them. The germline gives CDR1 SGHTA, CDR2 FQGNSA. The CDR3 DNA reads TGTGCCAGCAGCTTAGCCCCGACTAGATTGGGCTACGAGCAGTACTTC. It translates to CASSLAPTRLGYEQYF.

This clonotype appeared many times. The V call is TRBV10-3, the J call TRBJ2-7; 11 positions match TRBD2. The CDR3 is 15 amino acids. Trimming at V came to 6 bases and at J to 0 bases, leaving 4 bases not matched to a gene. Germline V gene data show CDR1 as ENHRY and CDR2 as SYGVKD. The CDR3 DNA reads TGTGCCATCAGACTAGCGGGGGACCACTCCTACGAGCAGTACTTC. It is translated as CAIRLAGDHSYEQYF.

Only a few counts were recorded for this clonotype. This chain uses TRBV24-1 with TRBJ2-1, with 10 bases matching TRBD2. The ends lost 4 bases at V and 7 bases at J; junction bases unmatched: 12. This CDR3 is 17 amino acids long. CDR1 is KGHDR and CDR2 is SFDVKD in the germline V gene. CDR3 in DNA: TGTGCCACCAGTGACGAAGGGGCTAGCGGGAGATATAATGAGCAGTTCTTC. Its translation: CATSDEGASGRYNEQFF.

The chain is built from TRBV27 and TRBJ1-5, with D possibly being TRBD1 (5 bases). The CDR3 sequence is 15 residues long. Germline CDR1 and CDR2: MNHEY and SMNVEV (reference sequence). The ends were cut back, 5 bases at V and 6 bases at J, with 17 bases in the middle. The CDR3 nucleotides read TGTGCCAGCAGTACCATGAGGGGTAAAAGTCAGCCCCAGCATTTT. The encoded protein is CASSTMRGKSQPQHF.

The table lists this clonotype with many counts. The DNA of the CDR3 is TGTGCCAGCTTAACCGGTGCGTACACCGGGGAGCTGTTTTTT. Its translation: CASLTGAYTGELFF. V is TRBV7-2 and J is TRBJ2-2; D gene unclear. The CDR3 is 14 residues long. Germline CDR1 is SGHTA and CDR2 is FQGNSA. Trimming pared 8 bases from V and 3 bases from J, leaving 13 bases between.

This clonotype was observed a handful of times. The V call is TRBV20-1, the J call TRBJ1-1, with no clear D. CDR1 DFQATT and CDR2 SNEGSKA come from the germline V gene (reference sequence). The CDR3 contains 12 residues. V lost 1 base and J lost 3, with 6 bases in between. The CDR3 region has the DNA TGCAGTGCTAGAGTTGGATACACTGAAGCTTTCTTT. Residues: CSARVGYTEAFF.

This clonotype was observed at least ten times. One junction end does not reproduce the germline sequence, and a read error may be involved. This chain uses TRBV7-2 with TRBJ2-1; 9 bases fit TRBD1. The CDR3 length is 15 residues. Germline CDR1 reads SGHTA; CDR2 reads FQGNSA. CDR3 bases: TGTGCCAGCAGTTTAGACAGGGGGGAATGGAATGAGCAGTTCTTC. Protein product: CASSLDRGEWNEQFF.

This clonotype came up many times. The V and J genes are TRBV28 and TRBJ2-7; 9 nucleotides match TRBD1. With 6 bases clipped from V and 1 base from J, the junction kept 7 bases outside the gene matches. Germline V lookup: CDR1 MDHEN, CDR2 SYDVKM. The CDR3 has 15 amino acids. The CDR3 DNA reads TGTGCCAGCAGATCCCCGGGACAGGGTTCCTACGAGCAGTACTTC. Translating it yields CASRSPGQGSYEQYF.

As regards this clonotype: Mismatch with germline at one junction end may stem from a read error. The rearrangement uses TRBV11-2 and TRBJ2-1; D is perhaps TRBD1 or TRBD2 (5 bases each). CDR1 is SGHAT, CDR2 FQNNGV, per germline. The CDR3 runs to 12 residues. CDR3 amino acids: CASSSPAGWGSF. In DNA, the CDR3 is TGTGCCAGCAGCTCTCCGGCAGGCTGGGGGTCCTTC.

The chain combines TRBV5-4 with TRBJ2-7; maybe TRBD2 (6 bases). The length of the CDR3 is 15 residues. The V and J ends lost 1 base and 3 bases respectively, with 14 bases between them. CDR1 is SGHNT and CDR2 is YYREEE in the germline V gene (reference sequence). The CDR3: CASSLPGDRRYEQYF. The CDR3 coding sequence is TGTGCCAGCAGCTTGCCGGGAGACAGACGCTACGAGCAGTACTTC.